This TCR beta chain was identified in a study of blood T cell repertoires in COVID-19. Study at large: PBMCs, B-cell-depleted T cells, or T cells provided the cDNA or gDNA that made up the material.

The participants were between roughly 18 and 89 years old and came from about two dozen US areas. TCRdb's table, derived via immunoSEQ multiplex PCR, lists solely in-frame clones and lacks some. The sample shows approximately 260,000 clones, around 90% of them seen only once. Sequencing used PBMCs or T cells enriched from blood (not recorded which). The TCR sequence derives from a woman in her thirties with acute COVID-19.

DNA for the CDR3: TGTGCCACCCGTTGGGTACAGGGGGTGGAGACCCAGTACTTC. It encodes CATRWVQGVETQYF. The V gene is TRBV28, the J gene TRBJ2-5, with 8 bases aligning to TRBD1. Germline V CDR1 and CDR2: MDHEN, SYDVKM. CDR3 length: 14 residues. V lost 10 bases to trimming and J lost 5 bases; unmatched junction nucleotides: 12.